The clone carrying this T cell receptor (beta chain) is a singleton in its sample. Its target is not known. CDR3 length: 16 residues. The J segment lost 4 bases and the V segment lost 0 bases, leaving 5 bases of the junction unmatched. Germline-derived CDR1 and CDR2 are SGHDT and YYEEEE. The record originates from a study of T cells in localized non-small cell lung cancer. Some clones are missing from TCRdb's copy, which holds only in-frame ones; the method was immunoSEQ multiplex PCR. The data contain roughly 38,000 clones, 85% to 90% of them seen just once; the ten biggest clones take up roughly 2.7%. The study, taken as a whole, reports: In adjacent lung, a median around 55 of the top 100 tumor clones were found. Only one tumor region went through sequencing, so heterogeneity may still be there. Prolonged overall survival went with higher T cell density in the blood.

The chain combines TRBV5-6 with TRBJ2-1, with 9 positions matching TRBD2. The specimen was peripheral blood, collected before any cancer treatment. The clonotype comes from a female donor of 60 years or more with stage I squamous cell lung carcinoma. The CDR3 DNA follows: TGTGCCAGCAGCTTGGAAGCGGGAGGTGGTTACAATGAGCAGTTCTTC. It translates to CASSLEAGGGYNEQFF.